Below, 17 T cell receptor beta chains from the same sample are listed, as sequenced in a study of spatial heterogeneity in lung cancer (dated by TCRdb to the late 2010s). What the research found in general, with its limitations: The tumor nonsynonymous mutation count correlated with the number of expanded alpha and beta TCRs within the tumor.

In light of the paper, this sample's time point label describes: sample taken at primary tumor resection. The library relied on 5' RACE. TCRdb shows the sequencer as NextSeq 500. The public reads were run again by TCRdb, first through fastp at Q25 and then through MiXCR, and only productive beta chains were kept. Records with the same CDR3 protein are collapsed into one entry carrying the most frequent genes and DNA. Within this sample are roughly 1,100 distinct CDR3 sequences, with 26% of them counted one time only. The top ten hold about 19% of the sample. These receptors have no identified antigens. This material consisted of lung tumor tissue, taken at surgery. These receptors were obtained from a male donor with early-stage non-small cell lung cancer.

This clonotype is medium-sized (0.01 to 0.1%). CDR3 in amino acids: CSAGPAGLPDTQYF. The CDR3 DNA is TGCAGTGCCGGCCCCGCGGGACTGCCTGATACGCAGTATTTT. V is TRBV20-1 and J is TRBJ2-3, with a weak D call TRBD2 (6 bases). Trimming shortened V by 6 bases and J by 6 bases, and 19 bases separated the two germline ends. Germline V gene sequence: CDR1 DFQATT, CDR2 SNEGSKA (reference sequence). This CDR3 spans 14 amino acids.

V is TRBV7-9 and J is TRBJ2-6, with D tentatively TRBD1 (5 bases). Germline lookup yields CDR1 SEHNR and CDR2 FQNEAQ (reference sequence). Trimming took off 5 bases at V and 0 bases at J, with 11 bases between the two ends. There are 16 residues in the CDR3. DNA of the CDR3: TGTGCCAGCAGCCCCGGACATCACTCTGGGGCCAACGTCCTGACTTTC. Residues: CASSPGHHSGANVLTF.

This chain uses TRBV7-8 with TRBJ1-5; D not certain. Trimming shortened V by 2 bases and J by 5 bases, and 19 bases separated the two germline ends. CDR1 is SGHVS and CDR2 is FQNEAQ in the germline V gene. The CDR3 totals 17 residues. CDR3 amino acids: CASSLNSMGGWDQPQHF. As DNA, the CDR3 is TGTGCCAGCAGCTTAAACTCGATGGGAGGGTGGGATCAGCCCCAGCATTTT. The full variable domain, in which reference TRBV7-8 and TRBJ1-5 provide the parts outside the CDR3, is GAGVSQSPRYKVAKRGQDVALRCDPISGHVSLFWYQQALGQGPEFLTYFQNEAQLDKSGLPSDRFFAERPEGSVSTLKIQRTQQEDSAVYLCASSLNSMGGWDQPQHFGDGTRLSIL.

The CDR3 region is CASSSSDMGNEQFF. The CDR3 nucleotides read TGTGCCAGCAGCTCTAGCGACATGGGGAATGAGCAGTTCTTC. The chain joins TRBV9 to TRBJ2-1; possibly TRBD2 for D (6 bases). This CDR3 has 14 residues. From germline, CDR1 is SGDLS and CDR2 YYNGEE. V was trimmed by 4 bases and J by 7 bases, leaving 15 bases between them.

In this sample, this clonotype turned up a few times. The genes are TRBV28 and TRBJ2-4; 9 nucleotides match TRBD1. The CDR3 is 17 residues long. CDR1 is MDHEN and CDR2 is SYDVKM in the germline V gene. V lost 4 bases and J lost 1; bases outside the gene matches: 8. The CDR3 here is CASSSTGGWGAKNIQYF. CDR3 DNA sequence: TGTGCCAGCAGTTCAACAGGGGGCTGGGGGGCCAAAAACATTCAGTACTTC.

This clonotype is classed as medium-sized. The chain recombines TRBV11-2 with TRBJ2-7; 11 nucleotides agree with TRBD1. Germline V gene lookup returns CDR1 SGHAT and CDR2 FQNNGV. The V segment lost 1 base and the J segment 6 bases; nucleotides outside the gene matches: 8. The CDR3 is 16 amino acids. This CDR3 is CASSLVYGTGGPEQYF. CDR3 nucleotides: TGTGCCAGCAGCTTAGTGTATGGGACAGGGGGTCCCGAGCAGTACTTC.

The chain joins TRBV14 to TRBJ2-5; D is perhaps TRBD2 (6 bases). CDR1 SGHDN and CDR2 FVKESK come from the germline V gene. Trimming left V 5 bases short and J 1 base short, with 17 bases between. CDR3 length: 16 amino acids. CDR3 region: CASSRRTGGLQETQYF. CDR3 nucleotide sequence: TGTGCCAGCAGCAGGAGGACCGGGGGACTCCAAGAGACCCAGTACTTC.

Judged by abundance, this clonotype is large (0.1 to 1%). The chain is built from TRBV7-8 and TRBJ2-7, with D maybe TRBD1 (5 bases). V lost 7 bases and J 2 bases, leaving 15 bases between the germline ends. This CDR3 has 14 residues. Germline loops: CDR1 SGHVS, CDR2 FQNEAQ. The CDR3, as DNA: TGTGCCAGCACCCCAGTGGCAGGGACCTACGAGCAGTACTTC. Amino acid sequence: CASTPVAGTYEQYF.

By frequency in the sample, this clonotype is large (0.1 to 1%). The chain links TRBV20-1 to TRBJ1-1, with D uncertain. The CDR3 is 11 residues long. V was clipped by 6 bases and J by 10 bases, with 15 bases between them. In germline, CDR1 is DFQATT, CDR2 SNEGSKA (reference sequence). For the CDR3, the DNA is TGCAGTGCACACGTGGCGTGGGGAGCTTTCTTT. Translated, it gives CSAHVAWGAFF.

This clonotype was observed a few times. The rearrangement links TRBV2 to TRBJ2-7; D not certain. The CDR3 runs 14 residues. V was clipped by 1 base and J by 0 bases, with 7 bases between them. Germline CDR1 reads SNHLY; CDR2 reads FYNNEI. The CDR3 reads CASSEGNLSYEQYV. The CDR3 DNA follows: TGTGCCAGCAGTGAAGGGAACCTCTCCTACGAGCAGTACGTC.

CDR3 sequence reads: CASSPTGGVAGELFF. The CDR3 region has the DNA TGTGCCAGCAGCCCGACAGGGGGCGTCGCCGGGGAGCTGTTTTTT. V and J are TRBV3-1 and TRBJ2-2; TRBD1 matches at 10 bases. Per the germline V gene, CDR1 is LGHDT and CDR2 is YNNKEL (reference sequence). V trimming: 4 bases; J trimming: 6 bases; junction bases outside the gene matches: 5. The CDR3 contains 15 residues.

There are many counts of this clonotype. The J gene is TRBJ2-1, the V gene TRBV7-8; no clear D gene. CDR3 size: 14 residues. The V gene's germline CDR1 is SGHVS and CDR2 FQNEAQ. The V and J ends lost 5 bases and 5 bases respectively, with 13 bases between them. DNA of the CDR3: TGTGCCAGCAGCGCGAAAGGACGGAACAATGAGCAGTTCTTC. As protein: CASSAKGRNNEQFF.

In its sample, this clonotype was seen a few times. The V call is TRBV5-4, the J call TRBJ2-3, with TRBD2 matching over 12 bases. V lost 4 bases to trimming and J lost 6 bases; unmatched junction nucleotides: 6. The CDR3 runs 15 residues. CDR1 SGHNT and CDR2 YYREEE come from the germline V gene (reference sequence). The CDR3 bases are TGTGCCAGCAGCACCCGGACTAGCGGGGTGGATACGCAGTATTTT. It yields the protein CASSTRTSGVDTQYF.

As regards this clonotype: This sequence may be a read error, since a much larger clone differs from it by one base. The CDR3 loop is CASSLAVIQYF. The CDR3 DNA reads as TGTGCCAGCAGCTTAGCGGTGATCCAGTACTTC. The chain recombines TRBV7-8 with TRBJ2-5; the D is unclear. V dropped 0 bases and J dropped 10 bases, with 6 bases sitting between them. The CDR3 is 11 residues long. Germline CDR1 SGHVS, CDR2 FQNEAQ.

The sample holds many counts of this clonotype. The chain recombines TRBV18 with TRBJ1-2; no definite D call. CDR1 and CDR2 from the germline V gene are KGHSH and LQKENI. V dropped 6 bases and J dropped 6 bases, with 11 bases sitting between them. The length of the CDR3 is 12 residues. The CDR3 DNA reads TGTGCCAGCTCGCCCCGCCGGGATGGCTACACCTTC. This gives the protein CASSPRRDGYTF.

CDR3 in DNA: TGCGCCAGCAGCCAACCTAGGGGGGGGCGAGGACAGCCCCAGCATTTT. It translates to CASSQPRGGRGQPQHF. V usage is TRBV4-1 and J usage is TRBJ1-5, with D possibly TRBD1 on 6 matching bases. The CDR3 contains 16 residues. Trimming stripped 2 bases from V and 7 bases from J, with 18 bases between. In germline, CDR1 is MGHRA, CDR2 YSYEKL.

This clonotype is medium-sized (0.01 to 0.1%) in the sample. V gene TRBV12-3 or TRBV12-4 combines with J gene TRBJ2-5, with TRBD2 matching 12 bases. CDR3 length equals 16 residues. Trimming cost V 7 bases and J 5 bases; bases outside gene matches: 11. The CDR3 bases are TGTGCCAGCACCCCTTCCGCTAGCGGGAGGGAGGAGACCCAGTACTTC. It encodes CASTPSASGREETQYF.